What follows are 30 T cell receptor beta chains derived from one specimen sequenced in a study of T cells after yellow fever vaccination. One entry per CDR3 protein, called by TCRdb with MiXCR from the 5' RACE reads. Among about 320,000 distinct CDR3 sequences listed, roughly a tenth were seen once. Source: CD4+ T cells sorted from PBMCs, taken 45 days after the yellow fever booster vaccination. The receptors here all came from a man aged 18 to 29 who received the YFV17D yellow fever vaccine.

The rearrangement uses TRBV7-9 and TRBJ1-1; D is unclear. From germline, CDR1 is SEHNR and CDR2 FQNEAQ (reference sequence). This CDR3 contains 12 residues. Trimming took 1 base from V and 7 from J, leaving 7 bases between them. In DNA, the CDR3 is TGTGCCAGCAGCTTAGACAGTCTTGAAGCTTTCTTT. Protein product: CASSLDSLEAFF.

The CDR3 DNA follows: TGCAGTGCTAAGGGCTCCCCAGATACGCAGTATTTT. This gives the protein CSAKGSPDTQYF. This rearrangement joins TRBV20-1 to TRBJ2-3; D not resolved. The V end was cut by 4 bases, the J end by 4 bases, with 9 bases between. The CDR3 sequence is 12 residues long. Germline V lookup: CDR1 DFQATT, CDR2 SNEGSKA (reference sequence).

This chain links TRBV20-1 with TRBJ1-6; D perhaps matches TRBD1 (6 bases). Germline V gene sequence: CDR1 DFQATT, CDR2 SNEGSKA (reference sequence). V lost 2 bases, J lost 10 bases, and 18 bases lay in between. The CDR3 length is 15 residues. CDR3 sequence reads: CSARPPPTRGSPLHF. The CDR3 DNA follows: TGCAGTGCTAGACCCCCCCCGACCAGGGGCTCACCCCTCCACTTT.

The gene calls are TRBV7-2 and TRBJ2-2; TRBD2 matches 8 bases. Germline CDR1 reads SGHTA; CDR2 reads FQGNSA. The CDR3 runs to 17 residues. With 5 bases clipped from V and 5 bases from J, the junction kept 13 bases outside the gene matches. In DNA, the CDR3 is TGTGCCAGCAGCACCCGTCGGGGGGGGCCGATTACCGGGGAGCTGTTTTTT. Protein: CASSTRRGGPITGELFF.

The chain recombines TRBV7-2 with TRBJ2-3; 11 nucleotides line up with TRBD2. Germline V lookup: CDR1 SGHTA, CDR2 FQGNSA. The V and J ends lost 8 bases and 3 bases, in that order; junction bases with no gene match: 7. This CDR3 has 15 amino acids. The CDR3 protein is CASGKVAGGTDTQYF. The CDR3 region has the DNA TGTGCCAGCGGAAAAGTAGCGGGGGGGACAGATACGCAGTATTTT.

The chain employs TRBV7-2 and TRBJ2-1; no definite D call. Trimming removed 1 base from V and 1 base from J, with 8 bases in between. Germline V gives CDR1 SGHTA, CDR2 FQGNSA. The CDR3 totals 15 residues. In nucleotides, the CDR3 is TGTGCCAGCAGCTTAGGATCTGGATCCTACAATGAGCAGTTCTTC. Amino acids: CASSLGSGSYNEQFF.

V is TRBV19 and J is TRBJ2-2; 10 nucleotides line up with TRBD2. This CDR3 comprises 15 residues. J gave up 6 bases and V 1 base, and 2 bases lay outside the gene matches. CDR1 and CDR2 from the germline V gene are LNHDA and SQIVND (reference sequence). The CDR3 spells CASSIGLAGAGELFF. The CDR3 nucleotides are TGTGCCAGTAGTATAGGGCTAGCGGGAGCCGGGGAGCTGTTTTTT. The complete variable domain, with remaining parts taken from reference TRBV19 and TRBJ2-2, reads DGGITQSPKYLFRKEGQNVTLSCEQNLNHDAMYWYRQDPGQGLRLIYYSQIVNDFQKGDIAEGYSVSREKKESFPLTVTSAQKNPTAFYLCASSIGLAGAGELFFGEGSRLTVL.

The sample holds a few counts of this clonotype. V gene TRBV5-1 combines with J gene TRBJ2-1; D is unresolved. V was clipped by 1 base and J by 8 bases, with 4 bases between them. The CDR3 runs 11 residues. The germline V gene encodes CDR1 SGHRS and CDR2 YFSETQ. The chain's CDR3 is CASSLYHEQFF. The CDR3 nucleotides read TGCGCCAGCAGCTTGTACCATGAGCAGTTCTTC.

The rearrangement joins TRBV19 to TRBJ1-2; no definite D call. V dropped 2 bases and J dropped 0 bases, with 4 bases sitting between them. CDR1 is LNHDA and CDR2 is SQIVND in the germline V gene (reference sequence). The CDR3 spans 13 residues. This CDR3 reads CASSITPNYGYTF. The CDR3 bases are TGTGCCAGTAGTATAACACCTAACTATGGCTACACCTTC.

This rearrangement joins TRBV20-1 to TRBJ1-5; the match to TRBD1 covers 7 bases. The CDR3 covers 14 residues. With 5 bases clipped from V and 3 bases from J, the junction kept 7 bases outside the gene matches. Germline CDR1 DFQATT, CDR2 SNEGSKA (reference sequence). Here the CDR3 DNA reads TGCAGTGCTCTCCCGGGACAGCTCAATCAGCCCCAGCATTTT. It is translated as CSALPGQLNQPQHF.

This clonotype was counted at least ten times. V usage is TRBV4-2 and J usage is TRBJ2-2; D unresolved. Germline values: CDR1 LGHNA, CDR2 YNFKEQ. The V end was cut by 1 base, the J end by 1 base, with 10 bases between. The CDR3 runs 16 residues. CDR3 protein: CASSQGTVLNTGELFF. The CDR3 DNA reads TGTGCCAGCAGCCAAGGGACGGTGCTGAACACCGGGGAGCTGTTTTTT.

The table lists this clonotype with many counts. The chain has TRBV6-1 and TRBJ2-7; D ambiguous. The CDR3 contains 14 residues. Germline loops: CDR1 MNHNS, CDR2 SASEGT. V lost 7 bases to trimming and J lost 0 bases, with 13 bases between them. This chain's CDR3 is CASTRNFGSYEQYV. In nucleotides, the CDR3 is TGTGCCAGCACCAGGAATTTCGGCTCCTACGAGCAGTACGTC.

V and J are TRBV19 and TRBJ1-6; perhaps TRBD1 as D (6 bases). The CDR3 runs 14 residues. Germline CDR1 and CDR2: LNHDA and SQIVND (reference sequence). The germline V and J ends were trimmed by 4 bases and 6 bases, with 10 bases remaining between them. The CDR3 loop reads CASSTSGVNSPLHF. In DNA, the CDR3 is TGTGCCAGTAGTACCTCAGGGGTTAATTCACCCCTCCACTTT.

The rearrangement uses TRBV6-6 and TRBJ2-5, with D possibly being TRBD1 (5 bases). The germline V and J ends were trimmed by 6 bases and 3 bases, with 11 bases remaining between them. CDR1 MNHNY and CDR2 SVGAGI come from the germline V gene (reference sequence). This CDR3 comprises 13 residues. For the CDR3, the DNA is TGTGCCAGCAGCAGGGTCCGGGAAGAGACCCAGTACTTC. Encoded protein: CASSRVREETQYF.

V and J are TRBV5-1 and TRBJ1-6; the match to TRBD1 covers 7 bases. The CDR3 runs to 16 residues. The J segment lost 4 bases and the V segment lost 2 bases, leaving 6 bases of the junction unmatched. The germline CDR1 and CDR2 sequences are SGHRS and YFSETQ. CDR3 in amino acids: CASSFEGTVYNSPLHF. CDR3 DNA: TGCGCCAGCAGCTTCGAAGGGACAGTATATAATTCACCCCTCCACTTT. Full variable domain (rest looked up from reference TRBV5-1 and TRBJ1-6): KAGVTQTPRYLIKTRGQQVTLSCSPISGHRSVSWYQQTPGQGLQFLFEYFSETQRNKGNFPGRFSGRQFSNSRSEMNVSTLELGDSALYLCASSFEGTVYNSPLHFGNGTRLTVT.

The chain recombines TRBV5-4 with TRBJ1-1, with a possible D match to TRBD1 (5 bases). CDR3 size: 15 residues. Trimming stripped 4 bases from V and 5 bases from J, with 18 bases between. Germline assignment: CDR1 SGHNT and CDR2 YYREEE (reference sequence). CDR3 coding DNA: TGTGCCAGCAGCCGACCAGGGTTAGACGGGACTGAAGCTTTCTTT. Amino acids: CASSRPGLDGTEAFF.

This chain joins TRBV5-5 and TRBJ2-5, with TRBD2 matching over 9 bases. The V gene end was trimmed by 4 bases and the J gene end by 2 bases; junction bases not matched to a gene: 6. Germline V gene sequence: CDR1 SGHKS, CDR2 YYEKEE (reference sequence). CDR3 size: 15 residues. The CDR3 loop reads CASSPMTSGQETQYF. The CDR3 coding sequence is TGTGCCAGCAGCCCCATGACTAGCGGACAAGAGACCCAGTACTTC. Supplemented by reference TRBV5-5 and TRBJ2-5, the full variable domain reads DAGVTQSPTHLIKTRGQQVTLRCSPISGHKSVSWYQQVLGQGPQFIFQYYEKEERGRGNFPDRFSARQFPNYSSELNVNALLLGDSALYLCASSPMTSGQETQYFGPGTRLLVL.

This clonotype was detected ten times or more. This sequence joins TRBV4-2 and TRBJ1-5; unclear D gene. This CDR3 has 12 amino acids. V was cut by 3 bases and J by 5 bases, with 5 bases left in between. Germline assignment: CDR1 LGHNA and CDR2 YNFKEQ. CDR3 sequence: CASSHRDQPQHF. CDR3 sequence (DNA): TGTGCCAGCAGCCACCGAGATCAGCCCCAGCATTTT.

CDR3 sequence reads: CASRALGGVATNEKLFF. The CDR3 region has the DNA TGTGCCAGCAGGGCATTGGGAGGGGTTGCAACTAATGAAAAACTGTTTTTT. The chain recombines TRBV27 with TRBJ1-4, with D perhaps TRBD1 (5 bases). The CDR3 sequence is 17 residues long. The germline gives CDR1 MNHEY, CDR2 SMNVEV (reference sequence). With 6 bases removed from V and 0 bases from J, the gap between germline ends came to 17 bases.

This clonotype turned up a few times. The rearrangement joins TRBV7-2 to TRBJ2-3; 7 nucleotides match TRBD2. The CDR3 contains 17 residues. Trimming cost V 5 bases and J 6 bases; bases outside gene matches: 17. Germline lookup yields CDR1 SGHTA and CDR2 FQGNSA. The CDR3 region has the DNA TGTGCCAGCAGCCCTGGACTGCGAGCGGGGCGAACGGATACGCAGTATTTT. Its protein is CASSPGLRAGRTDTQYF.

This clonotype was found many times. The gene calls are TRBV4-1 and TRBJ2-3; D not resolved. Germline CDR1 is MGHRA and CDR2 is YSYEKL. Deletions cut 1 base from V and 7 bases from J, with 6 bases between. This CDR3 spans 12 amino acids. The CDR3 spells CASSQVVNTQYF. The CDR3 DNA reads as TGCGCCAGCAGCCAAGTAGTGAATACGCAGTATTTT.

This clonotype was observed a few times. The chain combines TRBV5-4 with TRBJ2-2; tentatively, D is TRBD2 (6 bases). CDR3 length: 16 amino acids. Germline assignment: CDR1 SGHNT and CDR2 YYREEE (reference sequence). The V and J ends lost 4 bases and 2 bases respectively, with 15 bases between them. CDR3 amino acids: CASSRGGGANTGELFF. CDR3 in DNA: TGTGCCAGCAGCCGTGGTGGAGGGGCAAACACCGGGGAGCTGTTTTTT.

This clonotype was detected only a few times. V gene TRBV7-9 combines with J gene TRBJ2-1; 9 nucleotides match TRBD1. The V and J ends lost 3 bases and 5 bases, in that order; junction bases with no gene match: 8. The CDR3 has 16 residues. Germline-derived CDR1 and CDR2 are SEHNR and FQNEAQ (reference sequence). The CDR3, as DNA: TGTGCCAGCAGCTTCGGGACAGGGCGTACCCACAATGAGCAGTTCTTC. Translation gives CASSFGTGRTHNEQFF.

This clonotype has a count of ten or more. The chain employs TRBV5-1 and TRBJ2-1; 8 bases line up with TRBD1. Germline V lookup: CDR1 SGHRS, CDR2 YFSETQ. The CDR3 covers 15 residues. J lost 6 bases, V lost 4 bases, and 9 bases had no gene match. The DNA for the CDR3 is TGCGCCAGCAGCCCCGGACAGGGACTTCCCAATGAGCAGTTCTTC. Its protein is CASSPGQGLPNEQFF.

This clonotype was detected a few times. This chain uses TRBV9 with TRBJ2-1; 11 positions match TRBD2. The germline V gene has CDR1 SGDLS and CDR2 YYNGEE. With V trimmed by 3 bases and J by 3 bases, 17 bases remained unmatched. The CDR3 is made up of 20 amino acids. The DNA of the CDR3 is TGTGCCAGCAGCGCTAAAGTGGGTAGCGGGGGGGCCAGTTACTACAATGAGCAGTTCTTC. It yields the protein CASSAKVGSGGASYYNEQFF.

This clonotype has only a few counts. The genes are TRBV7-8 and TRBJ1-1; no firm D call. V was clipped by 1 base and J by 6 bases, with 12 bases between them. This CDR3 spans 14 amino acids. The germline CDR1 and CDR2 sequences are SGHVS and FQNEAQ. The CDR3: CASSLVYGSPEAFF. In nucleotides, the CDR3 is TGTGCCAGCAGCTTAGTATATGGCAGTCCTGAAGCTTTCTTT.

The table lists this clonotype with a few counts. The chain links TRBV4-3 to TRBJ2-5; 10 nucleotides agree with TRBD1. J lost 7 bases, V lost 1 base, and 6 bases had no gene match. Germline values: CDR1 LGHNA, CDR2 YSLEER. The CDR3 consists of 15 residues. The CDR3 DNA sequence: TGCGCCAGCAGCCAAGTTGGGACAGGGGTCGGGACCCAGTACTTC. Protein: CASSQVGTGVGTQYF.

In this sample, this clonotype turned up a few times. The DNA of the CDR3 is TGCAGTGCCCTCGGGGGACCGGATGAAAAACTGTTTTTT. Translated, it gives CSALGGPDEKLFF. This chain connects TRBV20-1 to TRBJ1-4; D may be TRBD1 (5 bases). With 6 bases removed from V and 6 bases from J, the gap between germline ends came to 14 bases. Germline V gene data show CDR1 as DFQATT and CDR2 as SNEGSKA (reference sequence). The CDR3 contains 13 residues.

The rearrangement links TRBV28 to TRBJ2-7, with TRBD1 identical over 8 bases. Germline CDR1 MDHEN, CDR2 SYDVKM. There are 13 residues in the CDR3. Trimming at V came to 5 bases and at J to 6 bases, leaving 6 bases not matched to a gene. This chain's CDR3 is CASSNDGQGEQYV. In DNA, the CDR3 is TGTGCCAGCAGTAACGACGGACAGGGCGAGCAGTACGTC.

This clonotype showed up just a few times. The V and J genes are TRBV5-6 and TRBJ1-2, with D perhaps TRBD1 (6 bases). The germline V and J ends were trimmed by 2 bases and 4 bases, with 12 bases remaining between them. Germline CDR1 reads SGHDT; CDR2 reads YYEEEE. The CDR3 runs to 14 residues. The CDR3 DNA reads TGTGCCAGCAGCTTCCAAGGGGGTAGCTATGGCTACACCTTC. Protein: CASSFQGGSYGYTF.